What follows are 3 T cell receptor beta chains derived from one specimen sequenced in a study of shared clonotypes between healthy human individuals. Measured with immunoSEQ multiplex PCR; TCRdb has only the in-frame clones, and not every one. Of around 700,000 clones detected, 72% appear once; the ten largest clones hold about 1.8%. Source material: memory CD4+ T cells sorted from blood. Indicated subset: CD45RA-negative fraction. These receptors were collected from a woman aged 25 to 39 in good health.

The sample holds a few counts of this clone. CDR3 bases: TGTGCCAGTAGTCCTCCCTGGGGGGGAGGGGGCACAGATACGCAGTATTTT. Amino acids: CASSPPWGGGGTDTQYF. V and J are TRBV19 and TRBJ2-3, with TRBD2 matching over 7 bases. The CDR3 covers 17 residues. Germline trimming cut 5 bases from V and 1 base from J; bases unmatched to any gene: 12. CDR1 LNHDA and CDR2 SQIVND come from the germline V gene (reference sequence).

The chain uses TRBV10-3 and TRBJ2-3; 12 nucleotides line up with TRBD2. V lost 2 bases to trimming and J lost 4 bases; unmatched junction nucleotides: 7. From germline, CDR1 is ENHRY and CDR2 SYGVKD. The length of the CDR3 is 17 residues. CDR3 DNA: TGTGCCATCAGTGAGACCAGACTAGCGGGAGCACCAGATACGCAGTATTTT. Amino acids: CAISETRLAGAPDTQYF.

The rearrangement joins TRBV30 to TRBJ2-1; 10 nucleotides match TRBD2. In germline, CDR1 is GTSNPN, CDR2 SVGIG (reference sequence). V gave up 5 bases and J gave up 4 bases; unmatched junction bases: 8. CDR3 length: 15 amino acids. The CDR3 nucleotides are TGTGCCTGGGCTAAGGGACTAGCGTTTTACAATGAGCAGTTCTTC. Translated: CAWAKGLAFYNEQFF.